This T cell receptor beta chain was sequenced in a study of cytomegalovirus exposure and HLA in healthy donors. V shed 6 bases and J shed 8 bases, with 16 bases lying between them. The CDR3 is made up of 13 amino acids. Per germline, CDR1 SGHTA and CDR2 FQGNSA. Assay used: immunoSEQ multiplex PCR; TCRdb lists only in-frame clones, some missing. This sample has some 150,000 clones, with 94% found just once. The clonotype comes from a man younger than 30 in good health and CMV-seropositive. The chain carries TRBV7-2 and TRBJ1-2; the D gene is possibly TRBD1 (5 bases). The material sequenced was PBMCs. This CDR3 reads CASRTQAGDGYTF. CDR3 coding DNA: TGTGCCAGCAGAACCCAGGCGGGGGACGGCTACACCTTC.